Each of the 4 T cell receptor beta chains below was sequenced from the same sample in a study of T cells in Graves' hyperthyroidism and ophthalmopathy. Amplification of TCR beta CDR3 regions used RNA as the template. First-round RT-PCR targeting the TCR CDR3 was performed with the HTBI primer set. TCRdb redid the calling of the multiplex PCR reads with MiXCR, one entry per CDR3 protein. The table has over 700,000 distinct CDR3 sequences, 18% seen once. The sample was blood. These receptor sequences come from a woman in her fifties or sixties with Graves' hyperthyroidism that later progressed to Graves' ophthalmopathy.

This clonotype was seen ten or more times. This sequence joins TRBV18 and TRBJ1-5, with 8 nucleotides matching TRBD1. Germline CDR1 KGHSH, CDR2 LQKENI. CDR3 length equals 18 residues. Trimming took 2 bases from V and 7 from J; bases not matched to a gene: 16. For the CDR3, the DNA is TGTGCCAGCTCACCAATTGCCTCAATCGGACAGGGTGGACAGCCCCAGCATTTT. This gives the protein CASSPIASIGQGGQPQHF. Using reference TRBV18 and TRBJ1-5 for the parts outside the CDR3, the full variable domain is NAGVMQNPRHLVRRRGQEARLRCSPMKGHSHVYWYRQLPEEGLKFMVYLQKENIIDESGMPKERFSAEFPKEGPSILRIQQVVRGDSAAYFCASSPIASIGQGGQPQHFGDGTRLSIL.

The chain couples TRBV19 to TRBJ1-5; no reliable D call. CDR3 size: 14 residues. Per the germline V gene, CDR1 is LNHDA and CDR2 is SQIVND (reference sequence). V lost 0 bases, J lost 3 bases, and 6 bases lay in between. CDR3 in amino acids: CASSIDSYNQPQHF. CDR3 sequence (DNA): TGTGCCAGTAGTATAGACAGCTACAATCAGCCCCAGCATTTT.

The V and J genes are TRBV10-1 and TRBJ1-5, with D unresolved. Trimming left V 5 bases short and J 7 bases short, with 12 bases between. This CDR3 comprises 13 residues. Germline CDR1 and CDR2: WNHNN and SYGVQD (reference sequence). CDR3 region: CASSYSIGQPQHF. The CDR3 nucleotides read TGCGCCAGCAGTTACTCGATCGGGCAGCCCCAGCATTTT.

In DNA form, the CDR3 reads TGTGCCAGCAGTTTCTCTGCATTATATAACTATGGCTACACCTTC. It yields the protein CASSFSALYNYGYTF. The chain couples TRBV12-3 or TRBV12-4 to TRBJ1-2; D not resolved. The CDR3 extends over 15 amino acids. Trimming shortened V by 3 bases and J by 1 base, and 12 bases separated the two germline ends.